Shown below are 10 T cell receptor gamma chains from a single sample sequenced in a study of Vδ1+ human thymocytes. Study results and limitations: In the thymus, TRG and TRD repertoires looked highly polyclonal with Gaussian CDR3 lengths.

RNA was extracted from the cells and then reverse transcribed. The CDR3 regions were amplified by multiplex PCR from V-gene primers to a constant-region primer. TCRdb reran clone calling via CATT on the multiplex PCR reads. This sample has over 25,000 gamma-chain clones, with around 18% found just once. Antigen specificity for these receptors is unknown. Sequenced sample: Vdelta1+ gamma-delta thymocytes from the thymus. Subset specified: FACS-sorted CD3+ TCRalphabeta- TCRVdelta1+ TCRVdelta2- thymocytes. The origin of the receptors is a boy under two years old who had congenital heart surgery.

A few counts support this clone. The chain recombines TRGV2 with TRGJ1 or TRGJ2. The length of the CDR3 is 13 residues. J was trimmed by 3 bases and V by 1 base; bases with no gene match: 3. Germline values: CDR1 EGSNGY, CDR2 YDSYNSKV. The CDR3 sequence: CATWDGAYYKKLF. CDR3 coding DNA: TGTGCCACCTGGGACGGAGCTTATTATAAGAAACTCTTT.

This clone appeared a few times. The sample holds other DNA sequences that translate to the same CDR3. The rearrangement joins TRGV9 to TRGJ1 or TRGJ2. With 5 bases clipped from V and 4 bases from J, the junction kept 5 bases outside the gene matches. Germline values: CDR1 GITISATS, CDR2 ISYDGTV (reference sequence). CDR3 length: 12 amino acids. CDR3 in amino acids: CALWGRYYKKLF. In nucleotides, the CDR3 is TGTGCCTTGTGGGGGAGGTATTATAAGAAACTCTTT.

Regarding this clone: Other DNA sequences in the same sample also yield this CDR3. The J gene is TRGJP, the V gene TRGV9. Trimming at V came to 0 bases and at J to 9 bases, leaving 8 bases not matched to a gene. There are 17 residues in the CDR3. CDR1 is GITISATS and CDR2 is ISYDGTV in the germline V gene (reference sequence). This CDR3 reads CALWEVDWGLGKKIKVF. CDR3 coding DNA: TGTGCCTTGTGGGAGGTGGACTGGGGGTTGGGCAAAAAAATCAAGGTATTT.

This rearrangement joins TRGV2 to TRGJ1 or TRGJ2. Germline trimming cut 0 bases from V and 6 bases from J; bases unmatched to any gene: 8. The CDR3 has 14 residues. Germline V gives CDR1 EGSNGY, CDR2 YDSYNSKV. The CDR3 loop is CATWDGHVSYKKLF. CDR3 nucleotide sequence: TGTGCCACCTGGGACGGGCATGTCAGTTATAAGAAACTCTTT.

This sequence joins TRGV2 and TRGJ1 or TRGJ2. CDR1 EGSNGY and CDR2 YDSYNSKV come from the germline V gene. Trimming at V came to 1 base and at J to 2 bases, leaving 8 bases not matched to a gene. The CDR3 has 15 residues. The CDR3 DNA sequence: TGTGCCACCTGGGACGGAGTTGCCGATTATTATAAGAAACTCTTT. Its protein product is CATWDGVADYYKKLF.

The sample holds a few counts of this clone. A much larger clone differs from this one at a single base, so this may be a read error. Other nucleotide sequences in the sample specify the same CDR3. The chain carries TRGV3 and TRGJ1 or TRGJ2. The CDR3 has 13 residues. Germline assignment: CDR1 VTNTFY and CDR2 YDVSTARD (reference sequence). Losses at the gene ends were 0 bases for V and 6 bases for J; bases not matched to a gene: 5. CDR3 nucleotides: TGTGCCACCTGGGACAGGCCTTCTTATAAGAAACTCTTT. Translation: CATWDRPSYKKLF.

In this sample, this clone is medium-sized. V usage is TRGV3 and J usage is TRGJ1 or TRGJ2. This CDR3 contains 12 residues. The ends lost 4 bases at V and 2 bases at J; junction bases unmatched: 2. Germline-derived CDR1 and CDR2 are VTNTFY and YDVSTARD (reference sequence). The CDR3 DNA follows: TGTGCCACCTGGGATTATTATTATAAGAAACTCTTT. Amino acids: CATWDYYYKKLF.

This clone was counted between two and nine times. This chain connects TRGV9 to TRGJ1 or TRGJ2. This CDR3 spans 13 amino acids. CDR1 and CDR2 (germline): GITISATS, ISYDGTV (reference sequence). Losses at the gene ends were 2 bases for V and 5 bases for J; bases not matched to a gene: 6. CDR3 amino acids: CALWEETDYKKLF. The CDR3 DNA follows: TGTGCCTTGTGGGAGGAAACAGATTATAAGAAACTCTTT.

V is TRGV4 and J is TRGJP2. Per the germline V gene, CDR1 is EGSTGY and CDR2 is YDSYTSSV. V trimming: 3 bases; J trimming: 0 bases; junction bases outside the gene matches: 4. The CDR3 spans 15 residues. The CDR3 loop reads CATWDCDSSDWIKTF. Written as DNA, the CDR3 is TGTGCCACCTGGGATTGCGATAGTAGTGATTGGATCAAGACGTTT.

The rearrangement links TRGV9 to TRGJ1 or TRGJ2. This CDR3 is built from 15 residues. The germline gives CDR1 GITISATS, CDR2 ISYDGTV (reference sequence). V gave up 3 bases and J gave up 3 bases; unmatched junction bases: 11. The CDR3 region is CALWESKASYYKKLF. The CDR3 region has the DNA TGTGCCTTGTGGGAGTCCAAGGCGAGTTATTATAAGAAACTCTTT.